The source of this T cell receptor (beta chain) is a study of cytomegalovirus exposure and HLA in healthy donors. Regarding the study as a whole: Segments of the TCR beta V type were, in most cases, productive about 87% or about 30% of the time in an earlier analysis.

Primers: 60 Vbeta forward and 13 Jbeta reverse. Sequencing used immunoSEQ multiplex PCR; TCRdb keeps in-frame clones, though not all of them. The sample records 80,000 to 95,000 clones, approximately 84% being singletons. Notes on this clone: Antigen specificity is unknown.

V shed 3 bases and J 2 bases; nucleotides not matched to a gene: 3. This CDR3 has 16 amino acids. Germline values: CDR1 SGHVS, CDR2 FNYEAQ. The sequence derives from a young woman in good health and CMV-seropositive. The sequenced sample was PBMCs. V and J are TRBV7-6 and TRBJ1-4; 10 bases agree with TRBD1. CDR3 sequence reads: CASSLDRGTTNEKLFF. For the CDR3, the DNA is TGTGCCAGCAGCTTGGACAGGGGGACTACTAATGAAAAACTGTTTTTT.